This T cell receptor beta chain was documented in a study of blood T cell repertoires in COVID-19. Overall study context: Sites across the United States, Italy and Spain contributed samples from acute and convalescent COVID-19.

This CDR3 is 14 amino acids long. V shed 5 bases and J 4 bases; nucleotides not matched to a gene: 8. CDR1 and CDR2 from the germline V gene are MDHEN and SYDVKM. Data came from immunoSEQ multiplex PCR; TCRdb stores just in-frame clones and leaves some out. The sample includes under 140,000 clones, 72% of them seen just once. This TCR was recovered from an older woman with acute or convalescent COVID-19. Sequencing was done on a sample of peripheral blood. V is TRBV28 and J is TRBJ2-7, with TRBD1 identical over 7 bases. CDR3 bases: TGTGCCAGCAGTACCGGACAGGTCGGGTACGAGCAGTACTTC. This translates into CASSTGQVGYEQYF.